Listed below are T cell receptor beta chains from one sample, sequenced in a study of T cells after yellow fever vaccination. TCRdb called the 5' RACE reads again in MiXCR, with one record for every CDR3 protein. The repertoire holds approximately 31,000 distinct CDR3 sequences, approximately 10% seen once, with around 12% in the top ten. Sequencing used PBMCs, either bulk or a sorted T-cell subset (CD4+, CD8+, memory, or dextramer-sorted; not recorded which), obtained approximately 15 days after the first yellow fever vaccination. Every receptor here comes from a man between 18 and 29 years old who received the YFV17D yellow fever vaccine. The CDR3 runs from the conserved cysteine through the conserved F or W. Fields, in order: V gene, D gene, J gene, clone size, CDR3 DNA, CDR3 protein. The D gene is left open where the match is weak. Only part of the rows carry a size: once, few, many, or a class if the clone is expanded.

V gene: TRBV27
D gene: -
J gene: TRBJ2-1
clone size: many
CDR3 DNA: TGTGCCAGCAAAGACCGGGCCGGCAATGAGCAGTTCTTC
CDR3 protein: CASKDRAGNEQFF

V gene: TRBV6-2/TRBV6-3
D gene: TRBD1
J gene: TRBJ1-6
clone size: many
CDR3 DNA: TGTGCCAGCAGCAACTTCGGACAGGGAAATTCACCCCTCCACTTT
CDR3 protein: CASSNFGQGNSPLHF

V gene: TRBV11-2
D gene: -
J gene: TRBJ2-5
clone size: many
CDR3 DNA: TGTGCCAGCAGCTTAAACGGGTACCAAGAGACCCAGTACTTC
CDR3 protein: CASSLNGYQETQYF

V gene: TRBV7-9
D gene: -
J gene: TRBJ2-1
clone size: -
CDR3 DNA: TGTGCCAGCAGCTCAGAGGTGGCAGGGTTCGATGAGCAGTTCTTC
CDR3 protein: CASSSEVAGFDEQFF

V gene: TRBV6-2/TRBV6-3
D gene: -
J gene: TRBJ1-2
clone size: -
CDR3 DNA: TGTGCCAGCTCGGACGCGGGATTTAACTATGGCTACACCTTC
CDR3 protein: CASSDAGFNYGYTF

V gene: TRBV2
D gene: -
J gene: TRBJ1-1
clone size: many
CDR3 DNA: -
CDR3 protein: CASSVDFGQGSFF

V gene: TRBV4-3
D gene: -
J gene: TRBJ1-6
clone size: many
CDR3 DNA: TGCGCCAGCAGCCAAGCGGTTTATAATTCACCCCTCCACTTT
CDR3 protein: CASSQAVYNSPLHF

V gene: TRBV7-9
D gene: -
J gene: TRBJ2-2
clone size: many
CDR3 DNA: TGTGCCAGCAGCTTAGGAGGAGATAACACCGGGGAGCTGTTTTTT
CDR3 protein: CASSLGGDNTGELFF

V gene: TRBV5-1
D gene: TRBD2
J gene: TRBJ2-1
clone size: -
CDR3 DNA: TGCGCCAGCAGCGGCAGGGGTAGCGGGGGGGCTGAGCAGTTCTTC
CDR3 protein: CASSGRGSGGAEQFF

V gene: TRBV5-1
D gene: -
J gene: TRBJ2-7
clone size: many
CDR3 DNA: TGCGCCAGCAGCCGCAGGGTGGGGGCGAGCCACGAGCAGTACTTC
CDR3 protein: CASSRRVGASHEQYF

V gene: TRBV5-1
D gene: TRBD2
J gene: TRBJ2-1
clone size: many
CDR3 DNA: TGCGCCAGCCGAGAAAGGCTAGCGGGTAATGAGCAGTTCTTC
CDR3 protein: CASRERLAGNEQFF

V gene: TRBV28
D gene: -
J gene: TRBJ2-1
clone size: few
CDR3 DNA: TGTGCCAGCAGTTCCCCCAATGAGCAGTTCTTC
CDR3 protein: CASSSPNEQFF

V gene: TRBV5-6
D gene: -
J gene: TRBJ1-5
clone size: many
CDR3 DNA: TGTGCCAGCAGCTCGTGGAGTTTTTGGAATCAGCCCCAGCATTTT
CDR3 protein: CASSSWSFWNQPQHF

V gene: TRBV29-1
D gene: -
J gene: TRBJ1-5
clone size: many
CDR3 DNA: TGCAGCGTTGCGGACGGTCTAATTGGCAATCAGCCCCAGCATTTT
CDR3 protein: CSVADGLIGNQPQHF

V gene: TRBV6-1
D gene: TRBD1
J gene: TRBJ1-5
clone size: many
CDR3 DNA: TGTGCCAGCGGAGAGAGAGGACAGGGTAGCAATCAGCCCCAGCATTTT
CDR3 protein: CASGERGQGSNQPQHF

V gene: TRBV7-9
D gene: -
J gene: TRBJ2-2
clone size: many
CDR3 DNA: TGTGCCAGCAGGGCTCCGAGGAGAGGGGACACCGGGGAGCTGTTTTTT
CDR3 protein: CASRAPRRGDTGELFF

V gene: TRBV6-2/TRBV6-3
D gene: -
J gene: TRBJ1-2
clone size: many
CDR3 DNA: TGTGCCAGCAGTTACACCGGACCCTATGGCTACACCTTC
CDR3 protein: CASSYTGPYGYTF

V gene: TRBV7-9
D gene: -
J gene: TRBJ2-7
clone size: -
CDR3 DNA: TGTGCCAGCAGCTTAGGGGACGGCTATTCTTTC
CDR3 protein: CASSLGDGYSF

V gene: TRBV27
D gene: -
J gene: TRBJ1-3
clone size: many
CDR3 DNA: TGTGCCAGCAGTTTATTACCAGGTCTCAGCACCATATATTTT
CDR3 protein: CASSLLPGLSTIYF

V gene: TRBV5-6
D gene: -
J gene: TRBJ1-2
clone size: many
CDR3 DNA: TGTGCCAGCAGCTTCGAGGGAGGCTACACCTTC
CDR3 protein: CASSFEGGYTF

V gene: TRBV10-3
D gene: TRBD2
J gene: TRBJ2-3
clone size: -
CDR3 DNA: TGTGCCATCAGCGCCGCGGGGGGGCCCGGTAGGCAGTATTTT
CDR3 protein: CAISAAGGPGRQYF

V gene: TRBV7-2
D gene: -
J gene: TRBJ1-2
clone size: -
CDR3 DNA: TGTGCCAGCAGTTTTAACCGGGACACCAACTATGGCTACACCTTC
CDR3 protein: CASSFNRDTNYGYTF

V gene: TRBV7-2
D gene: TRBD1
J gene: TRBJ2-4
clone size: many
CDR3 DNA: TGTGCCAGCAGCAAAAGAAGACAGGGGGGCAACATTCAGTACTTC
CDR3 protein: CASSKRRQGGNIQYF

V gene: TRBV5-1
D gene: -
J gene: TRBJ2-7
clone size: many
CDR3 DNA: TGCGCCAGCAGCGGGGGGGACAGGACCTTGTCCTACGAGCAGTACTTC
CDR3 protein: CASSGGDRTLSYEQYF

V gene: TRBV20-1
D gene: -
J gene: TRBJ2-2
clone size: medium-sized
CDR3 DNA: TGCAGTGCTAGATTGACCGCTAGCGGGGAGCTGTTTTTT
CDR3 protein: CSARLTASGELFF

V gene: TRBV19
D gene: -
J gene: TRBJ2-1
clone size: many
CDR3 DNA: TGTGCCATCAAGCTAGGGGGAGCGAGCAATGAGCAGTTCTTC
CDR3 protein: CAIKLGGASNEQFF

V gene: TRBV7-2
D gene: -
J gene: TRBJ2-4
clone size: many
CDR3 DNA: TGTGCCAGCAGCTTAAGCCAGGGCGGAAACATTCAGTACTTC
CDR3 protein: CASSLSQGGNIQYF

V gene: TRBV5-1
D gene: -
J gene: TRBJ2-1
clone size: many
CDR3 DNA: TGCGCCAGCAGCGGGGGGTACAATGAGCAGTTCTTC
CDR3 protein: CASSGGYNEQFF

V gene: TRBV6-5
D gene: -
J gene: TRBJ1-5
clone size: many
CDR3 DNA: TGTGCCAGCAGCCTAGAAGGGGTAGGTCAGCCCCAGCATTTT
CDR3 protein: CASSLEGVGQPQHF

V gene: TRBV20-1
D gene: TRBD1
J gene: TRBJ2-1
clone size: many
CDR3 DNA: TGCAGTGCTGGTCCGGGACAGGGCTATGAGCAGTTCTTC
CDR3 protein: CSAGPGQGYEQFF

V gene: TRBV12-3/TRBV12-4
D gene: -
J gene: TRBJ2-1
clone size: many
CDR3 DNA: TGTGCCAGCAGCCGGGGACCCTACAATGAGCAGTTCTTC
CDR3 protein: CASSRGPYNEQFF

V gene: TRBV20-1
D gene: -
J gene: TRBJ1-1
clone size: many
CDR3 DNA: TGCAGTGCTCAATGGGGAGGGGCCGGAGGCACTGAAGCTTTCTTT
CDR3 protein: CSAQWGGAGGTEAFF

V gene: TRBV5-6
D gene: TRBD1
J gene: TRBJ1-5
clone size: many
CDR3 DNA: TGTGCCAGCACCCCGGATGGACAGGGGTATCAGCCCCAGCATTTT
CDR3 protein: CASTPDGQGYQPQHF

V gene: TRBV18
D gene: -
J gene: TRBJ1-6
clone size: many
CDR3 DNA: TGTGCCAGCTCCCCCTATAATTCACCCCTCCACTTT
CDR3 protein: CASSPYNSPLHF

V gene: TRBV5-6
D gene: -
J gene: TRBJ2-3
clone size: medium-sized
CDR3 DNA: TGTGCCAGCAGCTTGACGGACGGGAACCGAGTAGATACGCAGTATTTT
CDR3 protein: CASSLTDGNRVDTQYF

V gene: TRBV6-2/TRBV6-3
D gene: TRBD2
J gene: TRBJ2-1
clone size: few
CDR3 DNA: TGTGCCAGCAGTGAGGTTCAAGCGGGGGAGTACAATGAGCAGTTCTTC
CDR3 protein: CASSEVQAGEYNEQFF

V gene: TRBV10-3
D gene: TRBD1
J gene: TRBJ2-7
clone size: many
CDR3 DNA: TGTGCCATCAGTACCCAAGGGACAGGTGCCTACGAGCAGTACTTC
CDR3 protein: CAISTQGTGAYEQYF

V gene: TRBV2
D gene: -
J gene: TRBJ2-5
clone size: many
CDR3 DNA: TGTGCCAGCAGTGAGGATATGGCAGGGGAGACCCAGTACTTC
CDR3 protein: CASSEDMAGETQYF

V gene: TRBV6-4
D gene: -
J gene: TRBJ2-3
clone size: many
CDR3 DNA: TGTGCCAGCAGTGATGGGGGGACCACAGATACGCAGTATTTT
CDR3 protein: CASSDGGTTDTQYF

V gene: TRBV4-2
D gene: -
J gene: TRBJ1-2
clone size: many
CDR3 DNA: TGTGCCAGCAGCCGCGGCAGGGTCGTTGGCTACACCTTC
CDR3 protein: CASSRGRVVGYTF

V gene: TRBV20-1
D gene: -
J gene: TRBJ1-1
clone size: many
CDR3 DNA: TGCAGTGCTAGAGATGTGGGCAGCACTGAAGCTTTCTTT
CDR3 protein: CSARDVGSTEAFF

V gene: TRBV20-1
D gene: -
J gene: TRBJ2-5
clone size: many
CDR3 DNA: TGCAGTGCTAGCCGGGCGGAGACCCAGTACTTC
CDR3 protein: CSASRAETQYF

V gene: TRBV7-2
D gene: -
J gene: TRBJ1-1
clone size: many
CDR3 DNA: TGTGCCAGCAGCTTTGAGCGCCTCGCTGAAGCTTTCTTT
CDR3 protein: CASSFERLAEAFF

V gene: TRBV9
D gene: TRBD2
J gene: TRBJ2-1
clone size: many
CDR3 DNA: TGTGCCAGCAGCGAGGGAGGGGCCACCTACAATGAGCAGTTCTTC
CDR3 protein: CASSEGGATYNEQFF

V gene: TRBV5-6
D gene: TRBD1
J gene: TRBJ2-5
clone size: many
CDR3 DNA: TGTGCCAGCAGCTTCAGGGACAGGGGGGAGACCCAGTACTTC
CDR3 protein: CASSFRDRGETQYF

V gene: TRBV7-2
D gene: -
J gene: TRBJ2-5
clone size: many
CDR3 DNA: TGTGCCAGCAGCTTAGGCCCCTCGAAGGAGACCCAGTACTTC
CDR3 protein: CASSLGPSKETQYF

V gene: TRBV10-3
D gene: TRBD1
J gene: TRBJ1-1
clone size: many
CDR3 DNA: TGTGCCATCAGTGGACAGGGGGCAAATGAAGCTTTCTTT
CDR3 protein: CAISGQGANEAFF

V gene: TRBV2
D gene: -
J gene: TRBJ1-4
clone size: many
CDR3 DNA: TGTGCCGGCGGAGGGGCCTATGAAAAACTGTTTTTT
CDR3 protein: CAGGGAYEKLFF

V gene: TRBV5-1
D gene: TRBD2
J gene: TRBJ2-3
clone size: many
CDR3 DNA: TGCGCCAGCAGCTTGGACCCTAGCGGGAACACAGATACGCAGTATTTT
CDR3 protein: CASSLDPSGNTDTQYF

V gene: TRBV19
D gene: TRBD1
J gene: TRBJ1-6
clone size: many
CDR3 DNA: TGTGCCACCAGACAGGGAGGTAATTCACCCCTCCACTTT
CDR3 protein: CATRQGGNSPLHF